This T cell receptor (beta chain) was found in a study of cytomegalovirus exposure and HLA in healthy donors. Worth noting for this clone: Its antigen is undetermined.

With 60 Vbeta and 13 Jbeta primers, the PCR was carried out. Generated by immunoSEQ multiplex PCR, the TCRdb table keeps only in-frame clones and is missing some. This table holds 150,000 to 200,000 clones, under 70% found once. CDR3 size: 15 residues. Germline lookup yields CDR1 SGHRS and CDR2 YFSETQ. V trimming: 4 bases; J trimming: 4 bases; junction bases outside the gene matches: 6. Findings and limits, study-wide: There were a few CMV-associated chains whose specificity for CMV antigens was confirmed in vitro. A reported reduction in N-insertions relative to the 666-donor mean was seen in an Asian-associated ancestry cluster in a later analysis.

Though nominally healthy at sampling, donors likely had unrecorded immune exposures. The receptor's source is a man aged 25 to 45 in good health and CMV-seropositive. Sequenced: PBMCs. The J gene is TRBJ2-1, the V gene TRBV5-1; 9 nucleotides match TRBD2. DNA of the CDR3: TGCGCCAGCAGCCTGACTAGCGGAGAATACAATGAGCAGTTCTTC. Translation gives CASSLTSGEYNEQFF.